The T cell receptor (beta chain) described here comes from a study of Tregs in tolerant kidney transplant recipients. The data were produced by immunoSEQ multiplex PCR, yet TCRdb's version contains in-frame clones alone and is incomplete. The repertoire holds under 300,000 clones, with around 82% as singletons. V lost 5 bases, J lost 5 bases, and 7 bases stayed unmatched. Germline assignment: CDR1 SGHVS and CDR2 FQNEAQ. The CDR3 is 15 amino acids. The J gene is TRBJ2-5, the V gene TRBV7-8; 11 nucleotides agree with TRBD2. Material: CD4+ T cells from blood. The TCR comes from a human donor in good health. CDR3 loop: CASSPIAGGQETQYF. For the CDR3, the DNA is TGTGCCAGCAGCCCCATAGCGGGGGGGCAGGAGACCCAGTACTTC. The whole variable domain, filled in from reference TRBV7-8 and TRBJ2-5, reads GAGVSQSPRYKVAKRGQDVALRCDPISGHVSLFWYQQALGQGPEFLTYFQNEAQLDKSGLPSDRFFAERPEGSVSTLKIQRTQQEDSAVYLCASSPIAGGQETQYFGPGTRLLVL.